A single T cell receptor (beta chain) is shown here with its context. This sample was included in a study of blood T cell repertoires in COVID-19. Whole-study context: Sites across the United States, Italy and Spain contributed samples from acute and convalescent COVID-19.

This CDR3 spans 17 amino acids. V dropped 1 base and J dropped 5; count of bases not matched to a gene: 11. The germline gives CDR1 SGHTA, CDR2 FQGNSA. Only in-frame clones appear in the TCRdb table, and some are missing; sequencing was by immunoSEQ multiplex PCR. This sample has about 140,000 clones; over 75% occur once, and the top ten carry 2.5% to 3.5%. The genes are TRBV7-2 and TRBJ2-5; TRBD2 aligns across 9 bases. This TCR was recovered from an older woman with active COVID-19. The sequenced sample consisted of peripheral blood. The CDR3 loop reads CASSLGPSGRRGETQYF. In DNA, the CDR3 is TGTGCCAGCAGCTTAGGCCCCAGCGGGAGGAGGGGGGAGACCCAGTACTTC.